A single sample is the source of the 14 T cell receptor beta chains below, sequenced in a study of cytomegalovirus exposure and HLA in healthy donors. PCR amplification relied on 60 Vbeta primers (plus 13 Jbeta primers). Assay: immunoSEQ multiplex PCR; the TCRdb copy retains only in-frame clones and omits some. The sample includes over 70,000 clones, more than 55% of them seen just once. The sequencing input was PBMCs. The source of these receptors is a woman aged 50 to 60 in good health and CMV-seropositive.

The gene calls are TRBV30 and TRBJ2-1, with 9 bases fitting TRBD2. Germline V gene data show CDR1 as GTSNPN and CDR2 as SVGIG (reference sequence). The CDR3 is 14 amino acids. V trimming: 5 bases; J trimming: 6 bases; junction bases outside the gene matches: 8. The CDR3 coding sequence is TGTGCCTGGTCCGCGGGGGGGGCGAGCAATGAGCAGTTCTTC. This gives the protein CAWSAGGASNEQFF.

The chain links TRBV5-1 to TRBJ1-5; TRBD1 agrees at 8 bases. This CDR3 spans 16 amino acids. The germline gives CDR1 SGHRS, CDR2 YFSETQ. The V gene end was trimmed by 4 bases and the J gene end by 4 bases; junction bases not matched to a gene: 10. CDR3 protein: CASSPGTGVPNQPQHF. The CDR3 DNA reads TGCGCCAGCAGCCCCGGGACAGGTGTGCCTAATCAGCCCCAGCATTTT.

In this sample, this clone turned up a few times. This CDR3 is also generated by other DNA sequences in the sample. V usage is TRBV4-3 and J usage is TRBJ1-1; D is uncertain. Looked up from germline, CDR1 is LGHNA and CDR2 is YSLEER. The CDR3 spans 13 residues. The V end was cut by 3 bases, the J end by 1 base, with 6 bases between. CDR3 DNA: TGCGCCAGCAGCCAGGCGGGGAACACTGAAGCTTTCTTT. It specifies CASSQAGNTEAFF.

The gene calls are TRBV29-1 and TRBJ2-1, with a possible D match to TRBD1 (5 bases). In germline, CDR1 is SQVTM, CDR2 ANQGSEA. The CDR3 has 13 residues. The ends were cut back, 2 bases at V and 6 bases at J, with 11 bases in the middle. Here the CDR3 reads CSVEPRGTNEQFF. The CDR3 DNA sequence: TGCAGCGTTGAACCAAGGGGTACCAATGAGCAGTTCTTC.

The V and J genes are TRBV29-1 and TRBJ2-7; D uncertain. Trimming cost V 5 bases and J 3 bases, with 8 bases left between them. Germline V gene sequence: CDR1 SQVTM, CDR2 ANQGSEA. The CDR3 is made up of 11 amino acids. The CDR3 region is CSVWQRYEQYF. CDR3 nucleotides: TGCAGCGTTTGGCAGCGCTACGAGCAGTACTTC.

V usage is TRBV11-2 and J usage is TRBJ1-6; 9 bases fit TRBD1. CDR1 and CDR2 from the germline V gene are SGHAT and FQNNGV. J was trimmed by 6 bases and V by 4 bases; bases with no gene match: 10. The CDR3 consists of 17 residues. CDR3 bases: TGTGCCAGCAGCTCCGGTGGGACAGGGCGATCTAATTCACCCCTCCACTTT. It yields the protein CASSSGGTGRSNSPLHF. Together with reference TRBV11-2 and TRBJ1-6, the CDR3 gives the full variable domain: EAGVAQSPRYKIIEKRQSVAFWCNPISGHATLYWYQQILGQGPKLLIQFQNNGVVDDSQLPKDRFSAERLKGVDSTLKIQPAKLEDSAVYLCASSSGGTGRSNSPLHFGNGTRLTVT.

This clone was counted only a few times. This sequence joins TRBV30 and TRBJ2-3; TRBD1 agrees at 9 bases. The CDR3 loop spans 19 amino acids. V lost 5 bases and J lost 4; bases outside the gene matches: 22. Germline V gene lookup returns CDR1 GTSNPN and CDR2 SVGIG (reference sequence). CDR3: CAWAPQQGAETWESDTQYF. CDR3 DNA: TGTGCCTGGGCCCCCCAACAGGGGGCTGAGACCTGGGAATCAGATACGCAGTATTTT. The complete variable domain, with remaining parts taken from reference TRBV30 and TRBJ2-3, reads SQTIHQWPATLVQPVGSPLSLECTVEGTSNPNLYWYRQAAGRGLQLLFYSVGIGQISSEVPQNLSASRPQDRQFILSSKKLLLSDSGFYLCAWAPQQGAETWESDTQYFGPGTRLTVL.

This clone was observed a handful of times. The chain has TRBV14 and TRBJ2-2, with no clear D. Germline V gene sequence: CDR1 SGHDN, CDR2 FVKESK. The CDR3 length is 13 residues. V was trimmed by 2 bases and J by 6 bases, leaving 7 bases between them. The CDR3 sequence: CASSQNMAGELFF. The CDR3, as DNA: TGTGCCAGCAGCCAAAACATGGCCGGGGAGCTGTTTTTT.

The rearrangement joins TRBV30 to TRBJ2-3, with TRBD2 matching 10 bases. V lost 0 bases, J lost 2 bases, and 8 bases stayed unmatched. CDR3 length equals 17 residues. CDR1 is GTSNPN, CDR2 SVGIG, per germline (reference sequence). The CDR3 DNA reads TGTGCCTGGAGTGTCCCTAGCGGGGGCTTTCCCACAGATACGCAGTATTTT. Its translation is CAWSVPSGGFPTDTQYF.

J is TRBJ2-4 and V is TRBV4-2, with 10 bases that match TRBD2. J gave up 5 bases and V 0 bases, and 10 bases lay outside the gene matches. This CDR3 is built from 18 residues. The V gene's germline CDR1 is LGHNA and CDR2 YNFKEQ. The CDR3 sequence is CASSQERDQRGGQNIQYF. CDR3 DNA: TGTGCCAGCAGCCAAGAAAGGGACCAGCGGGGGGGGCAAAACATTCAGTACTTC.

The chain employs TRBV11-2 and TRBJ2-1, with 13 bases identical to TRBD2. There are 15 residues in the CDR3. Losses at the gene ends were 5 bases for V and 7 bases for J; bases not matched to a gene: 5. In germline, CDR1 is SGHAT, CDR2 FQNNGV. Here the CDR3 reads CASSPGLAGENEQFF. The CDR3, as DNA: TGTGCCAGCAGCCCTGGACTAGCGGGGGAGAATGAGCAGTTCTTC.

The rearrangement joins TRBV6-5 to TRBJ1-1, with a weak D call TRBD1 (5 bases). The length of the CDR3 is 16 residues. Germline V gives CDR1 MNHEY, CDR2 SVGAGI. Deletions cut 2 bases from V and 0 bases from J, with 13 bases between. CDR3 bases: TGTGCCAGCAGTTACAGGCGACAGCTCATGAACACTGAAGCTTTCTTT. Translated, it gives CASSYRRQLMNTEAFF.

The rearrangement uses TRBV21-1 and TRBJ2-1; the table's D call, TRBD2, was not checked against the DNA. TRBV21-1 counts as a pseudogene. The CDR3 consists of 17 residues. CDR3 nucleotide sequence: TGTGCCAGCAGCAGGCCGGGACTAGCGGGGGACAACAATGAGCAGTTCTTC. It codes for CASSRPGLAGDNNEQFF.

The V and J genes are TRBV5-6 and TRBJ2-7; D ambiguous. This CDR3 is built from 14 residues. Between the trimmed V and J ends, which lost 4 bases and 7 bases, there was a span of 18 bases. The germline V gene has CDR1 SGHDT and CDR2 YYEEEE. CDR3 DNA: TGTGCCAGCAGCCTGACATCCTGGCTAACGGAGCAGTACTTC. It encodes CASSLTSWLTEQYF.